This passage covers 2 T cell receptor beta chains from one sample sequenced in a study of blood T cells in healthy people across ages. Primed by a sample-barcoded 5' primer and a J-beta primer mix, a second PCR proceeded for 7 to 11 cycles. TCRdb called the 5' RACE reads again in MiXCR, with one record for every CDR3 protein. The repertoire holds around 670,000 distinct CDR3 sequences, with roughly 31% as singletons. Material for sequencing was blood. These receptors were collected from a woman of 80 years or more in good health.

At least ten counts were recorded for this clonotype. The genes are TRBV7-9 and TRBJ2-7; perhaps TRBD2 as D (6 bases). V lost 5 bases, J lost 2 bases, and 19 bases lay in between. This CDR3 is 16 amino acids long. Germline lookup yields CDR1 SEHNR and CDR2 FQNEAQ (reference sequence). The CDR3 protein is CASSPRRDALTYEQYF. The CDR3 DNA reads as TGTGCCAGCAGCCCACGGAGGGACGCTCTAACCTACGAGCAGTACTTC.

The genes are TRBV29-1 and TRBJ1-1; TRBD1 aligns across 7 bases. The CDR3 covers 12 residues. With V trimmed by 5 bases and J by 5 bases, 5 bases remained unmatched. Germline V gene lookup returns CDR1 SQVTM and CDR2 ANQGSEA. The CDR3 bases are TGCAGCGTTCGGGACAGTGTAACTGAAGCTTTCTTT. Amino acid sequence: CSVRDSVTEAFF. Variable domain in full (rest from reference TRBV29-1 and TRBJ1-1): SAVISQKPSRDICQRGTSLTIQCQVDSQVTMMFWYRQQPGQSLTLIATANQGSEATYESGFVIDKFPISRPNLTFSTLTVSNMSPEDSSIYLCSVRDSVTEAFFGQGTRLTVV.